The clone carrying this TCR beta chain was found a few times. No antigen is known for it. This record belongs to a study of blood T cells in healthy people across ages. The people who gave samples were healthy Caucasians from Russia, aged roughly 6 to 95. Together with a sample-barcoded 5' primer, a J-beta primer mix was included in a second PCR lasting about 7 to 11 cycles. TCRdb passed the 5' RACE reads through MiXCR, listing each CDR3 protein once. The data show around 500,000 distinct CDR3 sequences, about 28% seen once. Study observations and caveats: Estimated diversity, derived from one million T cells, was regarded as an underestimate.

Trimming cost V 6 bases and J 1 base, with 15 bases left between them. The V gene's germline CDR1 is DFQATT and CDR2 SNEGSKA (reference sequence). This CDR3 is 14 amino acids long. The data also belong to a second study, concerning T cells of mothers and their children. That paper notes: The TCR beta CDR3 read count exceeded 8 million for each mother and was around 3.1 million for each child.

The sequence came from a boy younger than 10 in good health. The rearrangement links TRBV20-1 to TRBJ1-1; possibly TRBD1 for D (5 bases). Sequencing was carried out using blood. CDR3 nucleotide sequence: TGCAGTGCGGGACGGCGGGGAAGGAACACTGAAGCTTTCTTT. Translating it yields CSAGRRGRNTEAFF.